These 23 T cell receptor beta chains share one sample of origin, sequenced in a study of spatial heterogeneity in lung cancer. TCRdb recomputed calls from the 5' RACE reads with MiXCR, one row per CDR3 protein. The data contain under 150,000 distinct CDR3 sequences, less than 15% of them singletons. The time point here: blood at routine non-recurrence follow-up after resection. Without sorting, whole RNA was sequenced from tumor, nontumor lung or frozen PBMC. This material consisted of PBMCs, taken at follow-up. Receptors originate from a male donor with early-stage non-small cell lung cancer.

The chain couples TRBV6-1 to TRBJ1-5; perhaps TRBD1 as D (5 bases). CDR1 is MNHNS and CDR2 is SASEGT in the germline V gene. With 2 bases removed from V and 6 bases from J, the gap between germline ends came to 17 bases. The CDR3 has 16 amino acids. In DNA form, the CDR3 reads TGTGCCAGCAGTGAAATTGGACATAAAACGGGTCAGCCCCAGCATTTT. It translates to CASSEIGHKTGQPQHF.

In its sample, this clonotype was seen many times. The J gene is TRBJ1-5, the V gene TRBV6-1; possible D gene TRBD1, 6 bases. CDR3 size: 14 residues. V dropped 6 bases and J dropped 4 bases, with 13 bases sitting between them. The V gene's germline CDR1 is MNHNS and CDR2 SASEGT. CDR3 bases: TGTGCCAGCAGGGTGGGGGGCGATAATCAGCCCCAGCATTTT. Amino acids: CASRVGGDNQPQHF.

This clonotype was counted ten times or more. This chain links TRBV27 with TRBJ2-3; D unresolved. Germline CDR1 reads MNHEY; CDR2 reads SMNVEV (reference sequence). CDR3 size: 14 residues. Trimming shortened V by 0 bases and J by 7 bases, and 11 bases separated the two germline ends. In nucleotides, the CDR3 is TGTGCCAGCAGTTTATCGTGGGGATTTCATACGCAGTATTTT. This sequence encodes CASSLSWGFHTQYF.

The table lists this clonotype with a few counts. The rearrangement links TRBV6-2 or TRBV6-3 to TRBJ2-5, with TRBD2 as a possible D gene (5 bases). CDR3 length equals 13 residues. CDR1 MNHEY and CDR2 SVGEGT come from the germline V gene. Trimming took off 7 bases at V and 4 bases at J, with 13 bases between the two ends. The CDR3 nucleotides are TGTGCCAGCAAGGTTGGAGGAGGAGAGACCCAGTACTTC. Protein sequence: CASKVGGGETQYF.

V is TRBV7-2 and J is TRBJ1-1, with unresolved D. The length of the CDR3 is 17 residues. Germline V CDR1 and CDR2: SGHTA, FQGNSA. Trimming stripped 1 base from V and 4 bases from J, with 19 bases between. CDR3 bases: TGTGCCAGCAGCTTAGGTCGGTGGTACAAAACCCCCACTGAAGCTTTCTTT. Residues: CASSLGRWYKTPTEAFF.

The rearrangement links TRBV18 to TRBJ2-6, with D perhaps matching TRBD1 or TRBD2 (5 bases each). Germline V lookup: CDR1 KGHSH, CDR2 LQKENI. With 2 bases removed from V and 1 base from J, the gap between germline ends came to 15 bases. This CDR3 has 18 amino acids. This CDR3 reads CASSPFWGRASGANVLTF. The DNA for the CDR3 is TGTGCCAGCTCACCATTTTGGGGACGGGCATCTGGGGCCAACGTCCTGACTTTC.

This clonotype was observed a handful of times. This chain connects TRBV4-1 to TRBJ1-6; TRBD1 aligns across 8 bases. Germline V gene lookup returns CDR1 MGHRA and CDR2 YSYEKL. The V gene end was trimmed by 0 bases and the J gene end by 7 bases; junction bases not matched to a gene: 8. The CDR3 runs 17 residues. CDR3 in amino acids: CASSQDRPGQGNSPLHF. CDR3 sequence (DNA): TGCGCCAGCAGCCAAGATCGGCCTGGACAGGGAAATTCACCCCTCCACTTT.

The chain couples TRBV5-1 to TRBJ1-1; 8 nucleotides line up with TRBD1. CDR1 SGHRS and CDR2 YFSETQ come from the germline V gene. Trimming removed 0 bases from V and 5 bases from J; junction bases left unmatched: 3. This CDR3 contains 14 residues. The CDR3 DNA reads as TGCGCCAGCAGCTTGGTAGGGACAGGAACTGAAGCTTTCTTT. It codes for CASSLVGTGTEAFF.

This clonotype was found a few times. The CDR3 reads CASHAGGSGANVLTF. The DNA for the CDR3 is TGTGCCAGTCACGCCGGGGGGTCTGGGGCCAACGTCCTGACTTTC. V is TRBV28 and J is TRBJ2-6; 7 positions match TRBD2. The CDR3 is 15 amino acids. Germline CDR1 and CDR2: MDHEN and SYDVKM. Trimming removed 9 bases from V and 1 base from J; junction bases left unmatched: 6.

CDR3 nucleotide sequence: TGTGCCAGCAGGAGTGGCGGAAACACCATATATTTT. As protein: CASRSGGNTIYF. This rearrangement joins TRBV6-5 to TRBJ1-3; D remains unclear. This CDR3 region has 12 residues. Looked up from germline, CDR1 is MNHEY and CDR2 is SVGAGI. V shed 6 bases and J shed 4 bases, with 7 bases lying between them.

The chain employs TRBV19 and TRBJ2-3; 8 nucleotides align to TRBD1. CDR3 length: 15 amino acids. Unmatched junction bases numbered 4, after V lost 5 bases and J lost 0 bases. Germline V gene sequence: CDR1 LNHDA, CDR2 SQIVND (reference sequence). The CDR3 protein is CASSSTGASTDTQYF. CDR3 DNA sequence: TGTGCCAGTAGTTCGACAGGGGCTAGCACAGATACGCAGTATTTT. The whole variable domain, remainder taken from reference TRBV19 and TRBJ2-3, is DGGITQSPKYLFRKEGQNVTLSCEQNLNHDAMYWYRQDPGQGLRLIYYSQIVNDFQKGDIAEGYSVSREKKESFPLTVTSAQKNPTAFYLCASSSTGASTDTQYFGPGTRLTVL.

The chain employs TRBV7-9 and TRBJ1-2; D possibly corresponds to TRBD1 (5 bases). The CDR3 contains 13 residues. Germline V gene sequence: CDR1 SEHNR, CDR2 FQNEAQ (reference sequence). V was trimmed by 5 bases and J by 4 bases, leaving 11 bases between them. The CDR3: CASSPGRFYGYTF. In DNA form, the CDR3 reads TGTGCCAGCAGCCCGGGACGATTCTATGGCTACACCTTC.

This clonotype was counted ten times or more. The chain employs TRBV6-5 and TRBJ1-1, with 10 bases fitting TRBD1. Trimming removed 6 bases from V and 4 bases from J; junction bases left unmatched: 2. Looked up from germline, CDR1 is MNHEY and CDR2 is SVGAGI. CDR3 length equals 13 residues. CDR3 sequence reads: CASRRTGGTEAFF. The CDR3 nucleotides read TGTGCCAGCAGACGGACAGGGGGCACTGAAGCTTTCTTT.

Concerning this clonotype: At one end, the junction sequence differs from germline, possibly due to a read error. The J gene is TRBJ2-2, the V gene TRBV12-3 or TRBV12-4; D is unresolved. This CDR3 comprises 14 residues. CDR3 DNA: TGTGCCAACAGTTTTCGAGACGCCACCGGGGAGCTGTTTTTT. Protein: CANSFRDATGELFF.

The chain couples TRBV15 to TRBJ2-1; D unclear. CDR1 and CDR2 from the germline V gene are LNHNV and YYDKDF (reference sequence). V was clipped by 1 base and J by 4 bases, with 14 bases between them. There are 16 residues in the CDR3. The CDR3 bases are TGTGCCACCAGCAGAGTCGACGCAGGCGCTTACAATGAGCAGTTCTTC. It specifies CATSRVDAGAYNEQFF.

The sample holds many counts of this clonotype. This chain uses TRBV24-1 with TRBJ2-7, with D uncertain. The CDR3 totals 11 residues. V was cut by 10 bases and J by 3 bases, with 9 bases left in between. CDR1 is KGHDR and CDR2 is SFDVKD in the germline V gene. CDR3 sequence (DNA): TGTGCCACAGAATGGGGCTACGAGCAGTACTTC. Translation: CATEWGYEQYF.

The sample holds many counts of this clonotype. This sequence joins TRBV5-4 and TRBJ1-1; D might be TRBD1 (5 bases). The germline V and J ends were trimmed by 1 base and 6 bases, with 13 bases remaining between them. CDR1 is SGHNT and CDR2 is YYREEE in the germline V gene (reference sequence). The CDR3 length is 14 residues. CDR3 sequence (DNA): TGTGCCAGCAGCTTGCAGCAGGGAAGGGCTGAAGCTTTCTTT. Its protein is CASSLQQGRAEAFF.

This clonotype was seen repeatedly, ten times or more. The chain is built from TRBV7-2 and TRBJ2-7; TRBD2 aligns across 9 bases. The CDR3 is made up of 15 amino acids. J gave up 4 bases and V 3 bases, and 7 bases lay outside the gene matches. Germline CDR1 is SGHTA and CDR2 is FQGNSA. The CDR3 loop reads CASSFPSSGEYEQYF. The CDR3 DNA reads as TGTGCCAGCAGCTTCCCCTCTAGCGGGGAATACGAGCAGTACTTC.

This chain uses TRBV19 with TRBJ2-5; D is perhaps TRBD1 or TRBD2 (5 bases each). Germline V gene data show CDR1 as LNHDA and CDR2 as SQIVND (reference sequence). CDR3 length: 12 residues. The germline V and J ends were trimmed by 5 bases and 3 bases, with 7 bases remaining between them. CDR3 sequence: CASSGGKETQYF. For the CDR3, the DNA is TGTGCCAGTAGTGGGGGTAAAGAGACCCAGTACTTC. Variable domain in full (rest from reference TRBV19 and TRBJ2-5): DGGITQSPKYLFRKEGQNVTLSCEQNLNHDAMYWYRQDPGQGLRLIYYSQIVNDFQKGDIAEGYSVSREKKESFPLTVTSAQKNPTAFYLCASSGGKETQYFGPGTRLLVL.

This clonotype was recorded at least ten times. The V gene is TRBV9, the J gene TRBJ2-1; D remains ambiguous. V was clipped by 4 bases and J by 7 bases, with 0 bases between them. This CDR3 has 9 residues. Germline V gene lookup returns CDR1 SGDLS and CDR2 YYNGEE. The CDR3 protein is CASSNEQFF. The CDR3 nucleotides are TGTGCCAGCAGCAATGAGCAGTTCTTC.

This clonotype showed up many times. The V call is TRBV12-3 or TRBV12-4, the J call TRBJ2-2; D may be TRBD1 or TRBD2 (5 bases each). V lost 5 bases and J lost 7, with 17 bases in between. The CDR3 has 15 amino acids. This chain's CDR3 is CASSLGDAPIGELFF. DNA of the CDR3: TGTGCCAGCAGTCTTGGGGACGCTCCTATCGGGGAGCTGTTTTTT.

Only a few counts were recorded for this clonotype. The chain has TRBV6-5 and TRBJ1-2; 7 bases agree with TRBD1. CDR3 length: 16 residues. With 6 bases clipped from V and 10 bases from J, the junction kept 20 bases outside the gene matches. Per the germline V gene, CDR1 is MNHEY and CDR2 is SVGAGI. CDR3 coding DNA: TGTGCCAGCAGACGAGGGGGTAGGGGGCGCGTTGGTGACTACACCTTC. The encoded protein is CASRRGGRGRVGDYTF.

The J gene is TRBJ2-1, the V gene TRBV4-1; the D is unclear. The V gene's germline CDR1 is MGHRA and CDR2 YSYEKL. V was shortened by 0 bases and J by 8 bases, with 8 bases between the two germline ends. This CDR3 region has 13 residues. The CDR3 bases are TGCGCCAGCAGCCAAGATAGGGTCGATGAGCAGTTCTTC. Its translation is CASSQDRVDEQFF.